Listed below are T cell receptor beta chains from one sample, sequenced in a study of blood T cell repertoires in COVID-19. Assay: immunoSEQ multiplex PCR; the TCRdb copy retains only in-frame clones and omits some. The table has 75,000 to 95,000 clones, around nine tenths seen once. The source material was peripheral blood. The receptor set was obtained from a man between 45 and 60 years old with active COVID-19. The CDR3 runs from the conserved cysteine through the conserved F or W. Fields, in order: D gene, J gene, V gene, clone size, CDR3 length, CDR3 DNA, CDR3 protein. D genes are given only for firm matches. Where a row states a size, it is once, few, many or the class of an expanded clone; other rows omit it.

d_call: NA
j_call: TRBJ1-5
v_call: TRBV27
clone_size: NA
cdr3_length: 13
cdr3_nt: TGTGCCAGCAGTTCCACCTATTCCGGGGCCCAGCATTTT
cdr3_aa: CASSSTYSGAQHF

d_call: NA
j_call: TRBJ1-2
v_call: TRBV3-1/TRBV3-2
clone_size: NA
cdr3_length: 12
cdr3_nt: TGTGCCAGCAGCCAAGAAACCGGGGGCTACACCTTC
cdr3_aa: CASSQETGGYTF

d_call: NA
j_call: TRBJ1-6
v_call: TRBV20-1
clone_size: NA
cdr3_length: 13
cdr3_nt: TGCAGTGCTAGTTTGGGGCGGAACTCACCCCTCCACTTT
cdr3_aa: CSASLGRNSPLHF

d_call: NA
j_call: TRBJ1-2
v_call: TRBV18
clone_size: NA
cdr3_length: 14
cdr3_nt: TGTGCCAGCTCACCAGGAAAGGGAGGTAATGGCTACACCTTC
cdr3_aa: CASSPGKGGNGYTF

d_call: TRBD1
j_call: TRBJ1-2
v_call: TRBV2
clone_size: NA
cdr3_length: 13
cdr3_nt: TGTGCCAGCAGACGGGACAGGAGTCTTGGCTACACCTTC
cdr3_aa: CASRRDRSLGYTF

d_call: TRBD2
j_call: TRBJ2-3
v_call: TRBV6-1
clone_size: NA
cdr3_length: 16
cdr3_nt: TGTGCCAGCAGTGGTATACTAGCGTCAAACACAGATACGCAGTATTTT
cdr3_aa: CASSGILASNTDTQYF

d_call: TRBD1
j_call: TRBJ2-5
v_call: TRBV6-7
clone_size: NA
cdr3_length: 20
cdr3_nt: TGTGCCAGCAGTTTTCGGGACAGCCCCAGGGAGCGGCCGTACCAAGAGACCCAGTACTTC
cdr3_aa: CASSFRDSPRERPYQETQYF

d_call: TRBD1
j_call: TRBJ2-7
v_call: TRBV7-6
clone_size: NA
cdr3_length: 15
cdr3_nt: TGTGCCAGCAGCATAGACAGGGGGCACTCCTACGAGCAGTACTTC
cdr3_aa: CASSIDRGHSYEQYF

d_call: TRBD1
j_call: TRBJ2-7
v_call: TRBV6-6
clone_size: once
cdr3_length: 15
cdr3_nt: TGTGCCAGCAGCCTTGGGACAGGGGACTCCTACGAGCAGTACTTC
cdr3_aa: CASSLGTGDSYEQYF

d_call: TRBD1
j_call: TRBJ2-1
v_call: TRBV4-1
clone_size: NA
cdr3_length: 13
cdr3_nt: TGCGCCAGCGGGGACAGGGGGGGCGATGAGCAGTTCTTC
cdr3_aa: CASGDRGGDEQFF

d_call: TRBD2
j_call: TRBJ2-5
v_call: TRBV4-1
clone_size: NA
cdr3_length: 14
cdr3_nt: TGCGCCAGCAGCCAGCGGGGGGGGCGGGAGACCCAGTACTTC
cdr3_aa: CASSQRGGRETQYF

d_call: TRBD2
j_call: TRBJ2-2
v_call: TRBV11-2
clone_size: NA
cdr3_length: 18
cdr3_nt: TGTGCCAGCAGCTTAGATGGGACTAGCGGGAGACGCACCGGGGAGCTGTTTTTT
cdr3_aa: CASSLDGTSGRRTGELFF

d_call: NA
j_call: TRBJ2-2
v_call: TRBV6-5
clone_size: NA
cdr3_length: 14
cdr3_nt: TGTGCCAGCAGTTACGTTCGGGGCACCGGGGAGCTGTTTTTT
cdr3_aa: CASSYVRGTGELFF

d_call: TRBD2
j_call: TRBJ2-5
v_call: TRBV29-1
clone_size: NA
cdr3_length: 14
cdr3_nt: TGCAGCGTTCCTTGGGTAGCGGGAGTTTCTGGCCAGTACTTC
cdr3_aa: CSVPWVAGVSGQYF

d_call: TRBD2
j_call: TRBJ2-1
v_call: TRBV16
clone_size: NA
cdr3_length: 15
cdr3_nt: TGTGCCAGCAGCCCGACTAGCGGGTCCTACAATGAGCAGTTCTTC
cdr3_aa: CASSPTSGSYNEQFF

d_call: NA
j_call: TRBJ2-1
v_call: TRBV6-2/TRBV6-3
clone_size: NA
cdr3_length: 11
cdr3_nt: TGTGCCAGCAGTACTCACTATGAGCAGTTCTTC
cdr3_aa: CASSTHYEQFF

d_call: TRBD1
j_call: TRBJ1-4
v_call: TRBV18
clone_size: NA
cdr3_length: 14
cdr3_nt: TGTGCCAGCTACCGACAGGGGAGTGAGGAAAAACTGTTTTTT
cdr3_aa: CASYRQGSEEKLFF

d_call: NA
j_call: TRBJ1-6
v_call: TRBV27
clone_size: NA
cdr3_length: 13
cdr3_nt: TGTGCCAGCAGTTTATCTGAGGTTTCACCCCTCCACTTT
cdr3_aa: CASSLSEVSPLHF

d_call: NA
j_call: TRBJ1-2
v_call: TRBV6-6
clone_size: NA
cdr3_length: 15
cdr3_nt: TGTGCCAGCAGTTCCCCGGACAGCGGTTGGGTCGGCTACACCTTC
cdr3_aa: CASSSPDSGWVGYTF

d_call: TRBD1
j_call: TRBJ2-5
v_call: TRBV19
clone_size: NA
cdr3_length: 16
cdr3_nt: TGTGCCAGTAGTGGCCGGGACAGGGGATACCAAGAGACCCAGTACTTC
cdr3_aa: CASSGRDRGYQETQYF

d_call: NA
j_call: TRBJ2-6
v_call: TRBV9
clone_size: NA
cdr3_length: 14
cdr3_nt: TGTGCCAGCAGCGTAGGGGCAGGGGCCAACGTCCTGACTTTC
cdr3_aa: CASSVGAGANVLTF

d_call: NA
j_call: TRBJ2-7
v_call: TRBV19
clone_size: NA
cdr3_length: 15
cdr3_nt: TGTGCCAGTAGCCTTTCAGGGGGGACCTTATACGAGCAGTACTTC
cdr3_aa: CASSLSGGTLYEQYF

d_call: TRBD2
j_call: TRBJ2-3
v_call: TRBV9
clone_size: NA
cdr3_length: 14
cdr3_nt: TGTGCCAGCAGCGGTGCGGGGGGCCGGGATACGCAGTATTTT
cdr3_aa: CASSGAGGRDTQYF

d_call: TRBD1
j_call: TRBJ1-2
v_call: TRBV28
clone_size: NA
cdr3_length: 14
cdr3_nt: TGTGCCAGCACCCGGACAGGGGGAGGCTATGGCTACACCTTC
cdr3_aa: CASTRTGGGYGYTF

d_call: NA
j_call: TRBJ2-5
v_call: TRBV19
clone_size: medium-sized
cdr3_length: 18
cdr3_nt: TGTGCCAGTAGTATACGAGGCTCGGGCACCCCCGGGGAAGAGACCCAGTACTTC
cdr3_aa: CASSIRGSGTPGEETQYF

d_call: NA
j_call: TRBJ1-1
v_call: TRBV11-2
clone_size: NA
cdr3_length: 14
cdr3_nt: TGTGCCAGCAGCTTTAGGGGTTTGAACACTGAAGCTTTCTTT
cdr3_aa: CASSFRGLNTEAFF

d_call: NA
j_call: TRBJ2-1
v_call: TRBV19
clone_size: few
cdr3_length: 15
cdr3_nt: TGTGCCAGTAGTATAGCGGGAGCCGGCTACAATGAGCAGTTCTTC
cdr3_aa: CASSIAGAGYNEQFF